This is a list of T cell receptor beta chains from one sample in a study of CD8 T cells in ankylosing spondylitis. TCRdb analysed the 5' RACE reads with MiXCR anew, one entry per CDR3 protein. This table has under 550,000 distinct CDR3 sequences, about 25% appearing once. Sequenced sample: blood, either unsorted or a sorted T cell fraction (not recorded which). The receptors were gathered from a male donor with ankylosing spondylitis. Both conserved end residues are trimmed from each CDR3. Fields, in order: D gene, J gene, V gene, clone size, CDR3 protein. The D gene is left open where the match is weak. Clone size is not always given. Where it is, it says once, few, many or a class for expanded clones.

D gene: -
J gene: TRBJ2-4
V gene: TRBV20-1
clone size: -
CDR3 protein: SARDGLRGFGIQY

D gene: -
J gene: TRBJ2-4
V gene: TRBV9
clone size: few
CDR3 protein: ASSEGLHLNIQY

D gene: -
J gene: TRBJ2-7
V gene: TRBV11-2
clone size: -
CDR3 protein: ASSLDESTFPVLEQY

D gene: TRBD2
J gene: TRBJ2-1
V gene: TRBV6-1
clone size: -
CDR3 protein: ASSRRLAEGHNEQF

D gene: -
J gene: TRBJ1-1
V gene: TRBV7-2
clone size: many
CDR3 protein: ASSFPGNTEAF

D gene: -
J gene: TRBJ1-1
V gene: TRBV29-1
clone size: -
CDR3 protein: SVAPVPGNTEAF

D gene: -
J gene: TRBJ2-3
V gene: TRBV12-3/TRBV12-4
clone size: few
CDR3 protein: ASSRLITDTQY

D gene: -
J gene: TRBJ2-5
V gene: TRBV3-1
clone size: -
CDR3 protein: ASSRQGWETQY

D gene: -
J gene: TRBJ2-7
V gene: TRBV27
clone size: -
CDR3 protein: ASTNRGGISYEQY

D gene: TRBD2
J gene: TRBJ2-3
V gene: TRBV20-1
clone size: few
CDR3 protein: SARDFLLAGTDTQY

D gene: -
J gene: TRBJ2-3
V gene: TRBV4-1
clone size: -
CDR3 protein: ASSQSSQGTDTQY

D gene: TRBD2
J gene: TRBJ2-1
V gene: TRBV20-1
clone size: -
CDR3 protein: SSQTTSGPSYNEQF

D gene: -
J gene: TRBJ2-5
V gene: TRBV5-1
clone size: -
CDR3 protein: ASSMGTTETQY

D gene: TRBD2
J gene: TRBJ2-5
V gene: TRBV20-1
clone size: -
CDR3 protein: SASLAGAKETQY

D gene: TRBD1
J gene: TRBJ2-2
V gene: TRBV7-2
clone size: few
CDR3 protein: ASSLAQGTGELF

D gene: -
J gene: TRBJ2-3
V gene: TRBV5-1
clone size: few
CDR3 protein: ASSLLQRDTQY

D gene: -
J gene: TRBJ2-2
V gene: TRBV4-2
clone size: -
CDR3 protein: ASSQEPRATTGNTGELF

D gene: TRBD2
J gene: TRBJ2-1
V gene: TRBV7-2
clone size: -
CDR3 protein: ASSLTSGDYNEQF

D gene: -
J gene: TRBJ2-1
V gene: TRBV5-1
clone size: few
CDR3 protein: ASSFDDRHNEQF

D gene: TRBD1
J gene: TRBJ1-1
V gene: TRBV7-2
clone size: few
CDR3 protein: ASSYIGKGQLEAF

D gene: -
J gene: TRBJ1-1
V gene: TRBV18
clone size: few
CDR3 protein: ASSLISDSEAF

D gene: -
J gene: TRBJ2-7
V gene: TRBV20-1
clone size: -
CDR3 protein: SARDLRKSSYEQY

D gene: -
J gene: TRBJ2-1
V gene: TRBV5-1
clone size: many
CDR3 protein: ASSLVASSNNEQF

D gene: -
J gene: TRBJ1-6
V gene: TRBV12-3/TRBV12-4
clone size: few
CDR3 protein: ASSDAEGGRNNSPLH

D gene: TRBD2
J gene: TRBJ2-3
V gene: TRBV10-3
clone size: -
CDR3 protein: ATKGTSGTDTQY

D gene: -
J gene: TRBJ2-1
V gene: TRBV7-9
clone size: few
CDR3 protein: ASSLARPGHEQF

D gene: -
J gene: TRBJ2-1
V gene: TRBV20-1
clone size: -
CDR3 protein: SAREHAAHNEQF